This record concerns one T cell receptor (beta chain) sequence. Other DNA sequences from this sample encode an identical CDR3 as well. V was cut by 9 bases and J by 5 bases, with 9 bases left in between. The CDR3 loop spans 11 amino acids. This sample was included in a study of blood T cell repertoires in COVID-19. This table comes from immunoSEQ multiplex PCR, and its TCRdb copy is limited to in-frame clones, with some not included. There are roughly 230,000 clones in the sample; 89% occur only once, and roughly 4.8% lies in the top ten. The rearrangement links TRBV12-3 or TRBV12-4 to TRBJ2-3; possible D gene TRBD2, 6 bases. This sequence was found in a woman aged 40 to 49 who had recovered from COVID-19. Material: peripheral blood. As DNA, the CDR3 is TGTGCCAGTTCTAGCGTAGATACGCAGTATTTT. The encoded protein is CASSSVDTQYF.